This T cell receptor (beta chain) was sequenced in a study of cytomegalovirus exposure and HLA in healthy donors. Trimming took off 2 bases at V and 0 bases at J, with 11 bases between the two ends. This CDR3 contains 16 residues. Germline assignment: CDR1 MGHRA and CDR2 YSYEKL. The study ran its PCR with 60 Vbeta and 13 Jbeta primers. This table comes from immunoSEQ multiplex PCR, and its TCRdb copy is limited to in-frame clones, with some not included. The table records 100,000 to 120,000 clones, over 65% of them present only once. This TCR derives from a man aged 40-50 years in good health and CMV-seropositive. The rearrangement links TRBV4-1 to TRBJ2-4; possible D gene TRBD1, 6 bases. Sequenced material: PBMCs. The CDR3 sequence: CASSQPLQGAKNIQYF. The CDR3, as DNA: TGCGCCAGCAGCCAACCCCTACAGGGAGCCAAAAACATTCAGTACTTC.